This T cell receptor beta chain was documented in a study of T cells in Graves' hyperthyroidism and ophthalmopathy. Study-level findings and limits: Most clonotypes expanded in the thyroid (above 0.001) were also present in blood.

This clonotype was detected only a few times. As yet, its antigen is unknown. This CDR3 comprises 13 residues. The germline V and J ends were trimmed by 6 bases and 6 bases, with 15 bases remaining between them. Researchers took RNA transcripts and amplified the TCR beta CDR3 regions from them. Carried out on the TCR CDR3, a first-round RT-PCR used the HTBI primer set. TCRdb recomputed calls from the multiplex PCR reads with MiXCR, one row per CDR3 protein. The sample lists fewer than 750,000 distinct CDR3 sequences; roughly 15% were seen once. This chain links TRBV12-3 or TRBV12-4 with TRBJ2-7; possible D gene TRBD2, 5 bases. This TCR derives from a woman in her 40s with Graves' ophthalmopathy. Sequences were obtained from blood. The CDR3 nucleotides read TGTGCCAGCAGAAAACCGGGAACTAGCGAGCAGTACTTC. Translated, it gives CASRKPGTSEQYF.